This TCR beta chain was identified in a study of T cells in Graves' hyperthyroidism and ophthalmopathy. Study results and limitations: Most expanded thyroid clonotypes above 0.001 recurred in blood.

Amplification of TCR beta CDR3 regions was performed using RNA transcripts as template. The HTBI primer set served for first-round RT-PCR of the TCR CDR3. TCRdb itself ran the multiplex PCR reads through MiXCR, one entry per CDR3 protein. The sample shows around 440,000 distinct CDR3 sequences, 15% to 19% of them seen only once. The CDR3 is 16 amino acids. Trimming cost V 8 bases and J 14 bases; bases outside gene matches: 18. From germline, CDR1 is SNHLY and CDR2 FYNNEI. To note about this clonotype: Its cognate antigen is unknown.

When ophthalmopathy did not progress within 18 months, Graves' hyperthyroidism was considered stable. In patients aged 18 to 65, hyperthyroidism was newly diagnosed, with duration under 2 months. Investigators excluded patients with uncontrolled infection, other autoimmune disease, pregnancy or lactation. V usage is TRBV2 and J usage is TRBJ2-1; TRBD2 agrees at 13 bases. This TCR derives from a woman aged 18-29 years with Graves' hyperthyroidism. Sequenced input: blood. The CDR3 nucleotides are TGTGCCAGCGGATTTACGGGAGGACTAGCGGGAGCGAGAAAGTTCTTC. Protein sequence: CASGFTGGLAGARKFF.